These 2 T cell receptor beta chains were all obtained from the same sample, sequenced in a study of cytomegalovirus exposure and HLA in healthy donors. This PCR relied on a set of 60 Vbeta primers and 13 Jbeta primers. Libraries were prepared by immunoSEQ multiplex PCR; TCRdb keeps only in-frame clonotypes and omits some of them. The sample records roughly 140,000 clones, 73% being singletons. Source material: PBMCs. These receptors all come from a human donor in good health.

The J gene is TRBJ2-5, the V gene TRBV28, with D possibly TRBD1 on 6 matching bases. Germline V gene data show CDR1 as MDHEN and CDR2 as SYDVKM. The CDR3 loop spans 15 amino acids. Trimming stripped 3 bases from V and 3 bases from J, with 14 bases between. CDR3 sequence: CASSFGVEGEETQYF. CDR3 coding DNA: TGTGCCAGCAGTTTTGGTGTAGAGGGGGAAGAGACCCAGTACTTC. The whole variable domain, remainder taken from reference TRBV28 and TRBJ2-5, is DVKVTQSSRYLVKRTGEKVFLECVQDMDHENMFWYRQDPGLGLRLIYFSYDVKMKEKGDIPEGYSVSREKKERFSLILESASTNQTSMYLCASSFGVEGEETQYFGPGTRLLVL.

The CDR3 here is CASARLAGEPGNNEQFF. As DNA, the CDR3 is TGCGCCTCCGCTAGACTAGCGGGAGAGCCGGGGAACAATGAGCAGTTCTTC. This chain connects TRBV5-1 to TRBJ2-1; 12 bases are shared with TRBD2. Trimming cost V 10 bases and J 5 bases; bases outside gene matches: 16. This CDR3 is built from 17 residues. Germline V CDR1 and CDR2: SGHRS, YFSETQ.